One sample yielded the 20 T cell receptor beta chains listed below, sequenced in a study of blood T cell repertoires in COVID-19 (dated by TCRdb to 2020 to 2021). The library was made by the immunoSEQ multiplex PCR assay. TCRdb carries this immuneACCESS record with in-frame sequences only. Its versions omit some clonotypes, under half of them owing to an unresolved V gene in the studies checked, with the rest unexplained. In all, the sample holds roughly 170,000 clones, and about 75% of those were seen once. The ten most abundant clones make up around 24% of the sample. Material for sequencing was peripheral blood. The receptors here all came from a woman between 65 and 79 years old with acute or convalescent COVID-19.

This sequence joins TRBV7-2 and TRBJ2-2, with 7 positions matching TRBD1. The CDR3 sequence is 15 residues long. The J segment lost 1 base and the V segment lost 5 bases, leaving 4 bases of the junction unmatched. Germline V lookup: CDR1 SGHTA, CDR2 FQGNSA. CDR3 bases: TGTGCCAGCAGCAGACAGGGTATGAACACCGGGGAGCTGTTTTTT. Protein: CASSRQGMNTGELFF. Using reference TRBV7-2 and TRBJ2-2 for the parts outside the CDR3, the full variable domain is GAGVSQSPSNKVTEKGKDVELRCDPISGHTALYWYRQSLGQGLEFLIYFQGNSAPDKSGLPSDRFSAERTGGSVSTLTIQRTQQEDSAVYLCASSRQGMNTGELFFGEGSRLTVL.

The rearrangement uses TRBV7-3 and TRBJ2-1; 9 bases match TRBD2. Looked up from germline, CDR1 is SGHTA and CDR2 is FQGTGA. This CDR3 contains 15 residues. V was clipped by 5 bases and J by 4 bases; unmatched bases: 6. CDR3 sequence: CASSPPGLAYNEQFF. The DNA for the CDR3 is TGTGCCAGCAGCCCGCCGGGACTAGCTTACAATGAGCAGTTCTTC.

The chain joins TRBV5-1 to TRBJ1-1; no clear D gene. This CDR3 has 16 amino acids. The germline CDR1 and CDR2 sequences are SGHRS and YFSETQ. V shed 2 bases and J shed 1 base, with 15 bases lying between them. In DNA, the CDR3 is TGCGCCAGCAGCTTTTTTAGCTTAGGAGAGAACACTGAAGCTTTCTTT. It yields the protein CASSFFSLGENTEAFF.

This clone is a singleton in its sample. The J gene is TRBJ2-1, the V gene TRBV7-6; TRBD2 is a possible D gene (7 bases). Per germline, CDR1 SGHVS and CDR2 FNYEAQ. The V gene lost 5 bases and the J gene lost 8 bases, with 22 bases spanning the gap. The CDR3 extends over 16 amino acids. CDR3 sequence (DNA): TGTGCCAGCAGCGGGGGGGCGGGAGTTCGGATTGATGAGCAGTTCTTC. Amino acids: CASSGGAGVRIDEQFF.

This chain joins TRBV11-3 and TRBJ2-2; weak D call: TRBD1 (6 bases). This CDR3 spans 16 amino acids. The ends were cut back, 5 bases at V and 6 bases at J, with 19 bases in the middle. The germline V gene has CDR1 SGHNT and CDR2 YENEEA. In DNA form, the CDR3 reads TGTGCCAGCAGCCAAGGACAGATACAGGGCGCCGGGGAGCTGTTTTTT. This gives the protein CASSQGQIQGAGELFF.

The chain carries TRBV29-1 and TRBJ1-3; no firm D call. Germline-derived CDR1 and CDR2 are SQVTM and ANQGSEA. With 4 bases removed from V and 3 bases from J, the gap between germline ends came to 7 bases. The CDR3 sequence is 12 residues long. CDR3 amino acids: CSVVLGGNTIYF. In nucleotides, the CDR3 is TGCAGCGTTGTACTAGGTGGAAACACCATATATTTT.

The chain carries TRBV24-1 and TRBJ2-3, with 11 bases lining up with TRBD2. The V gene's germline CDR1 is KGHDR and CDR2 SFDVKD. Trimming removed 1 base from V and 1 base from J; junction bases left unmatched: 12. The CDR3 is 20 residues long. CDR3 residues: CATSDFRLAGTAEGTDTQYF. The CDR3 bases are TGTGCCACCAGTGATTTCAGACTAGCGGGAACGGCCGAGGGCACAGATACGCAGTATTTT.

The chain links TRBV28 to TRBJ1-5; 7 positions match TRBD1. The V gene's germline CDR1 is MDHEN and CDR2 SYDVKM. CDR3 length: 14 residues. Unmatched junction bases numbered 6, after V lost 6 bases and J lost 4 bases. For the CDR3, the DNA is TGTGCCAGCAGGCAGGGGGACCGAAATCAGCCCCAGCATTTT. As protein: CASRQGDRNQPQHF.

This clone was seen at least ten times. This chain links TRBV18 with TRBJ1-1; D is possibly TRBD1 (5 bases). Germline CDR1 and CDR2: KGHSH and LQKENI. The CDR3 consists of 18 residues. V gave up 3 bases and J gave up 0 bases, with 20 bases separating them. The CDR3 protein is CASSPWGVSTGMNTEAFF. The CDR3 bases are TGTGCCAGCTCACCCTGGGGGGTCAGTACAGGCATGAACACTGAAGCTTTCTTT.

CDR3 loop: CASSYTAGSYEQYF. For the CDR3, the DNA is TGTGCCAGCAGTTACACAGCGGGTTCCTACGAGCAGTACTTC. The chain links TRBV6-6 to TRBJ2-7; TRBD2 is a possible D gene (6 bases). The CDR3 runs 14 residues. Deletions cut 2 bases from V and 1 base from J, with 9 bases between. Germline CDR1 is MNHNY and CDR2 is SVGAGI (reference sequence).

The chain employs TRBV2 and TRBJ1-2; D call uncertain. The CDR3 loop spans 15 amino acids. The germline V gene encodes CDR1 SNHLY and CDR2 FYNNEI. Trimming removed 6 bases from V and 2 bases from J, with 16 bases in between. CDR3 amino acids: CASRFGGQTNYGYTF. CDR3 DNA sequence: TGTGCCAGCAGGTTCGGAGGGCAGACAAACTATGGCTACACCTTC.

V usage is TRBV9 and J usage is TRBJ2-2, with unresolved D. V lost 4 bases, J lost 5 bases, and 6 bases lay in between. Germline CDR1 is SGDLS and CDR2 is YYNGEE. The CDR3 has 12 amino acids. CDR3 in DNA: TGTGCCAGCAGCACTCTGACCGGGGAGCTGTTTTTT. Amino acid sequence: CASSTLTGELFF.

The table lists this clone with a few counts. Other nucleotide sequences in the sample specify the same CDR3. The chain combines TRBV5-1 with TRBJ2-5; D is undetermined. CDR1 SGHRS and CDR2 YFSETQ come from the germline V gene. The CDR3 has 11 amino acids. Trimming cost V 2 bases and J 4 bases, with 3 bases left between them. This chain's CDR3 is CASSLAETQYF. As DNA, the CDR3 is TGCGCCAGCAGCTTAGCAGAGACCCAGTACTTC. Supplemented by reference TRBV5-1 and TRBJ2-5, the full variable domain reads KAGVTQTPRYLIKTRGQQVTLSCSPISGHRSVSWYQQTPGQGLQFLFEYFSETQRNKGNFPGRFSGRQFSNSRSEMNVSTLELGDSALYLCASSLAETQYFGPGTRLLVL.

The V gene is TRBV7-2, the J gene TRBJ1-2, with 7 bases that match TRBD1. The CDR3 has 14 residues. V gave up 6 bases and J gave up 3 bases; unmatched junction bases: 7. Germline V gene data show CDR1 as SGHTA and CDR2 as FQGNSA. DNA of the CDR3: TGTGCCAGCAGTAAAAGCACAGGGGACTATGGCTACACCTTC. Its protein is CASSKSTGDYGYTF. The variable domain in full, with the rest retrieved from reference TRBV7-2 and TRBJ1-2, is GAGVSQSPSNKVTEKGKDVELRCDPISGHTALYWYRQSLGQGLEFLIYFQGNSAPDKSGLPSDRFSAERTGGSVSTLTIQRTQQEDSAVYLCASSKSTGDYGYTFGSGTRLTVV.

This chain uses TRBV30 with TRBJ1-5; D not resolved. Germline loops: CDR1 GTSNPN, CDR2 SVGIG (reference sequence). V was cut by 3 bases and J by 10 bases, with 19 bases left in between. The CDR3 is made up of 14 amino acids. This chain's CDR3 is CAWSTGTGTNPQHF. The DNA for the CDR3 is TGTGCCTGGAGCACGGGAACGGGCACAAATCCCCAGCATTTT.

This chain joins TRBV6-6 and TRBJ1-1; D is perhaps TRBD1 (6 bases). Germline V lookup: CDR1 MNHNY, CDR2 SVGAGI (reference sequence). This CDR3 comprises 15 residues. Trimming took 0 bases from V and 3 from J, leaving 11 bases between them. CDR3 DNA: TGTGCCAGCAGTTACTCTGGGGACACGGACACTGAAGCTTTCTTT. Its protein is CASSYSGDTDTEAFF.

The gene calls are TRBV7-9 and TRBJ2-5; TRBD1 agrees at 9 bases. CDR3 size: 14 residues. Per the germline V gene, CDR1 is SEHNR and CDR2 is FQNEAQ (reference sequence). J was trimmed by 4 bases and V by 2 bases; bases with no gene match: 2. The CDR3 region is CASSLIQGAETQYF. In nucleotides, the CDR3 is TGTGCCAGCAGCTTAATACAGGGGGCAGAGACCCAGTACTTC.

This chain connects TRBV7-8 to TRBJ2-7; D gene unclear. The germline V gene has CDR1 SGHVS and CDR2 FQNEAQ. This CDR3 has 12 residues. V shed 5 bases and J shed 0 bases, with 5 bases lying between them. CDR3 nucleotide sequence: TGTGCCAGCAGCCCCAACTCCTACGAGCAGTACTTC. This codes for CASSPNSYEQYF.

J is TRBJ2-5 and V is TRBV7-2, with 10 bases lining up with TRBD2. This CDR3 is 16 amino acids long. Per the germline V gene, CDR1 is SGHTA and CDR2 is FQGNSA. Trimming removed 0 bases from V and 6 bases from J; junction bases left unmatched: 7. The CDR3 protein is CASSLASSGSRKTQYF. The CDR3 DNA reads as TGTGCCAGCAGCTTAGCGTCTAGCGGGAGCCGGAAGACCCAGTACTTC.

This chain connects TRBV5-1 to TRBJ1-6, with 7 positions matching TRBD1. The CDR3 length is 15 residues. Looked up from germline, CDR1 is SGHRS and CDR2 is YFSETQ. The junction had 7 bases not matched to a gene; V was cut back by 4 bases and J by 6 bases. The chain's CDR3 is CASSTDRASNSPLHF. The CDR3 nucleotides are TGCGCCAGCAGCACCGACAGGGCCTCTAATTCACCCCTCCACTTT. The whole variable domain, remainder taken from reference TRBV5-1 and TRBJ1-6, is KAGVTQTPRYLIKTRGQQVTLSCSPISGHRSVSWYQQTPGQGLQFLFEYFSETQRNKGNFPGRFSGRQFSNSRSEMNVSTLELGDSALYLCASSTDRASNSPLHFGNGTRLTVT.